This T cell receptor (beta chain) originates from a study of T cell responses to AZD1222 COVID-19 vaccine. The assay was immunoSEQ multiplex PCR, and TCRdb's table has in-frame clones only and misses some. Of about 110,000 clones listed, around nine tenths are singletons. The CDR3 is 13 amino acids. V was pared by 8 bases and J by 0 bases, with 3 bases of the junction left unmatched. CDR1 and CDR2 from the germline V gene are KGHSH and LQKENI. The clonotype comes from an adult who received the AZD1222 COVID-19 vaccine. The sample consisted of peripheral blood, taken 28 days after the second AZD1222 dose. The gene calls are TRBV18 and TRBJ1-1, with TRBD1 matching over 7 bases. The CDR3, as DNA: TGTGCCAGCACGACAGGGATGAACACTGAAGCTTTCTTT. This encodes CASTTGMNTEAFF.